The 15 T cell receptor beta chains listed next were all sequenced from one sample in a study of cytomegalovirus exposure and HLA in healthy donors (dated by TCRdb to 2017 to 2019). The library was obtained by the immunoSEQ multiplex PCR assay. The multiplex PCR relied on a mix of 60 forward primers for TCR Vbeta segments and 13 reverse primers for TCR Jbeta segments. TCRdb took this table from immuneACCESS and kept in-frame rearrangements with V and J called. Such tables lack part of the clones; where checked against another copy, unresolved V genes explain under half of the gap, and the rest is unexplained. The sample profile shows 150,000 to 200,000 clones; roughly 80% of them were found once. 2.4% of the sample lies in the top ten. The sequencing sample was made of PBMCs. The receptors come from a male donor in good health and CMV-seronegative.

The chain has TRBV7-2 and TRBJ2-7; tentatively, D is TRBD2 (5 bases). Trimming took off 6 bases at V and 6 bases at J, with 18 bases between the two ends. Germline loops: CDR1 SGHTA, CDR2 FQGNSA. The CDR3 has 14 amino acids. CDR3 sequence reads: CASRLRTGEGEQYF. The CDR3 nucleotides are TGTGCCAGCAGATTAAGGACGGGCGAGGGCGAGCAGTACTTC.

The J gene is TRBJ2-1, the V gene TRBV6-6, with 11 bases that match TRBD2. Trimming at V came to 6 bases and at J to 7 bases, leaving 8 bases not matched to a gene. Germline V gene lookup returns CDR1 MNHNY and CDR2 SVGAGI (reference sequence). This CDR3 is 15 amino acids long. This CDR3 is CASSTTSGSGNEQFF. In DNA form, the CDR3 reads TGTGCCAGCAGCACCACTAGCGGGAGCGGTAATGAGCAGTTCTTC.

The rearrangement links TRBV7-9 to TRBJ2-7; D perhaps matches TRBD2 (5 bases). CDR1 and CDR2 (germline): SEHNR, FQNEAQ (reference sequence). This CDR3 is 15 amino acids long. The V and J ends lost 5 bases and 3 bases respectively, with 17 bases between them. CDR3 sequence (DNA): TGTGCCAGCAGCCCCCCGGCCACCGGGAACTACGAGCAGTACTTC. Its translation is CASSPPATGNYEQYF.

The chain employs TRBV7-9 and TRBJ2-1; the match to TRBD2 covers 11 bases. CDR3 length equals 15 residues. V shed 1 base, J shed 6 bases, and the junction held 2 bases outside the gene matches. Looked up from germline, CDR1 is SEHNR and CDR2 is FQNEAQ (reference sequence). The CDR3 loop is CASSLVAGGPNEQFF. In nucleotides, the CDR3 is TGTGCCAGCAGCTTAGTAGCGGGAGGGCCCAATGAGCAGTTCTTC.

The chain couples TRBV9 to TRBJ1-5; 8 positions agree with TRBD1. The germline V gene has CDR1 SGDLS and CDR2 YYNGEE. V lost 3 bases, J lost 4 bases, and 0 bases stayed unmatched. This CDR3 is 13 amino acids long. This chain's CDR3 is CASSGTGNQPQHF. The CDR3 DNA reads as TGTGCCAGCAGCGGGACAGGGAATCAGCCCCAGCATTTT.

The J gene is TRBJ2-7, the V gene TRBV14; 7 bases are a match to TRBD1. V lost 1 base and J lost 7; bases outside the gene matches: 13. The CDR3 length is 16 residues. Looked up from germline, CDR1 is SGHDN and CDR2 is FVKESK. CDR3 nucleotides: TGTGCCAGCAGCCAAGGGGACAGTTCTGTCCATGGAGAGCAGTACTTC. Its translation: CASSQGDSSVHGEQYF.

The rearrangement joins TRBV4-2 to TRBJ1-1, with 9 bases fitting TRBD1. Germline loops: CDR1 LGHNA, CDR2 YNFKEQ. The CDR3 length is 14 residues. V gave up 4 bases and J gave up 6 bases; unmatched junction bases: 6. The CDR3: CASSLGQGSAEAFF. In nucleotides, the CDR3 is TGTGCCAGCAGCCTCGGACAGGGGAGCGCTGAAGCTTTCTTT.

This chain joins TRBV6-5 and TRBJ2-3, with 9 bases that match TRBD2. Germline values: CDR1 MNHEY, CDR2 SVGAGI. The V segment lost 7 bases and the J segment 2 bases; nucleotides outside the gene matches: 7. CDR3 length equals 15 residues. This chain's CDR3 is CASTSSGTFTDTQYF. The CDR3 nucleotides are TGTGCCAGCACCTCTAGCGGGACCTTCACAGATACGCAGTATTTT.

The chain combines TRBV19 with TRBJ2-3; perhaps TRBD2 as D (6 bases). This CDR3 has 16 amino acids. Germline V CDR1 and CDR2: LNHDA, SQIVND (reference sequence). V lost 3 bases and J 2 bases, leaving 15 bases between the germline ends. This chain's CDR3 is CASSISTGEFTDTQYF. DNA for the CDR3: TGTGCCAGTAGTATCTCTACGGGAGAGTTCACAGATACGCAGTATTTT.

This sequence joins TRBV7-6 and TRBJ2-4; 8 bases are shared with TRBD2. This CDR3 comprises 16 residues. CDR1 is SGHVS and CDR2 is FNYEAQ in the germline V gene. V shed 4 bases, J shed 5 bases, and the junction held 10 bases outside the gene matches. The CDR3 spells CASSSYGGAGQNIQYF. The CDR3 bases are TGTGCCAGCAGCTCCTACGGGGGGGCTGGCCAAAACATTCAGTACTTC.

The chain has TRBV9 and TRBJ2-5, with D uncertain. V was shortened by 4 bases and J by 4 bases, with 20 bases between the two germline ends. The CDR3 totals 16 residues. In germline, CDR1 is SGDLS, CDR2 YYNGEE. The CDR3 loop is CASSPGWSLRGETQYF. The CDR3 bases are TGTGCCAGCAGCCCCGGGTGGAGTCTTCGAGGAGAGACCCAGTACTTC. The full variable domain, with the rest looked up from reference TRBV9 and TRBJ2-5, is DSGVTQTPKHLITATGQRVTLRCSPRSGDLSVYWYQQSLDQGLQFLIQYYNGEERAKGNILERFSAQQFPDLHSELNLSSLELGDSALYFCASSPGWSLRGETQYFGPGTRLLVL.

The chain employs TRBV5-8 and TRBJ1-2; D is unresolved. This CDR3 region has 13 residues. Looked up from germline, CDR1 is SGHTS and CDR2 is YDEGEE. The V gene lost 1 base and the J gene lost 4 bases, with 8 bases spanning the gap. This chain's CDR3 is CASSLLESYGYTF. The CDR3 region has the DNA TGTGCCAGCAGCTTGTTGGAGTCCTATGGCTACACCTTC.

A few counts support this clone. The gene calls are TRBV30 and TRBJ1-5; D is unclear. The V gene lost 0 bases and the J gene lost 3 bases, with 9 bases spanning the gap. The CDR3 length is 14 residues. Germline CDR1 is GTSNPN and CDR2 is SVGIG (reference sequence). CDR3 amino acids: CAWSVSVNNQPQHF. The CDR3 bases are TGTGCCTGGAGTGTCTCTGTAAACAATCAGCCCCAGCATTTT.

The V gene is TRBV13, the J gene TRBJ2-1; TRBD2 matches at 11 bases. The CDR3 runs 15 residues. V trimming: 1 base; J trimming: 5 bases; junction bases outside the gene matches: 1. The germline CDR1 and CDR2 sequences are PRHDT and FYEKMQ (reference sequence). DNA for the CDR3: TGTGCCAGCAGCTTAGAACTAGCGGGAGACAATGAGCAGTTCTTC. The encoded protein is CASSLELAGDNEQFF.

This chain links TRBV9 with TRBJ2-3, with D possibly being TRBD2 (7 bases). The germline gives CDR1 SGDLS, CDR2 YYNGEE. The CDR3 has 16 amino acids. The V gene lost 0 bases and the J gene lost 6 bases, with 17 bases spanning the gap. DNA for the CDR3: TGTGCCAGCAGCGTAGAATTCACGGGGGGCTGGGATACGCAGTATTTT. Protein: CASSVEFTGGWDTQYF.